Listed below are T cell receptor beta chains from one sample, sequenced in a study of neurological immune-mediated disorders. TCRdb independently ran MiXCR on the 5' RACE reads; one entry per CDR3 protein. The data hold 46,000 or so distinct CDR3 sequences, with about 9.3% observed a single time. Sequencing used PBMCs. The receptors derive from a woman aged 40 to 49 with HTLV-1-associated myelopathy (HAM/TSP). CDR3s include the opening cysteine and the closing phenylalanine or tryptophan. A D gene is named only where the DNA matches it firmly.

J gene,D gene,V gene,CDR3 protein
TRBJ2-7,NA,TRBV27,CASSWKGGSYEQYF
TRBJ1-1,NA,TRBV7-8,CASSGTPEAFF
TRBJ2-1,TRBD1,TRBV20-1,CSAPTGYNEQFF
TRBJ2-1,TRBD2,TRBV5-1,CASTPRNPREGSEQFF
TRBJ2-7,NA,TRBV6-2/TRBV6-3,CASSLSGTTYEQYF
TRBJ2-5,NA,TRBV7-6,CASSLYGSEKPYQETQYF
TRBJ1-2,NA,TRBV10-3,CTISEGRDPNYGYTF
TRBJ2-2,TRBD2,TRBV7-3,CASRAGGNTGELFF
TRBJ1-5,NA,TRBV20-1,CSAQRLGSNQPQHF
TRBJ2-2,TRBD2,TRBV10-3,CAIRDPGLAGVGELFF
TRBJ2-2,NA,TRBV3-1,CASSRRLWAGELFF
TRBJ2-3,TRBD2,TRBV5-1,CASSTDSGGASDTQYF
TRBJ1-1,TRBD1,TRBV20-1,CSARGQGRAEAFF
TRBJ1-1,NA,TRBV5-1,CASSNLRPGQTRINTEAFF
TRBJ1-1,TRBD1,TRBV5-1,CASSFGTGAGTEAFF
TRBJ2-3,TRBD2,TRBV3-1,CASSQAFGGGDTQYF
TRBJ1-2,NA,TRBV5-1,CASSLRESGGYTF
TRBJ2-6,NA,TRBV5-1,CASSLGRSSGANVLTF
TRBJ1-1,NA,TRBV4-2,CASNDNRAEAFF
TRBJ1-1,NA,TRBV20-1,CSARDQRGLNTEAFF
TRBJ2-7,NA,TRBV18,CASSPREGSYEQYF